This T cell receptor beta chain was profiled in a study of T cell responses to AZD1222 COVID-19 vaccine. On this clone: Its target is not known.

V was clipped by 1 base and J by 0 bases, with 0 bases between them. The CDR3 extends over 11 amino acids. The germline CDR1 and CDR2 sequences are SQVTM and ANQGSEA. Regarding the study as a whole: Most donors were white British, females outnumbered males, and clonal diversity was possibly underestimated. Sampled repertoires all dated from after the peak T cell response. CD4 TCRs associated with vaccination spanned spike, dominating at 160-218 and 743-854. Among AZD1222 vaccinees, only 6 or 7 were seropositive at baseline.

TCRdb's copy holds only in-frame clones and misses some; the assay was immunoSEQ multiplex PCR. The sample holds about 140,000 clones, about 90% seen once. The sample here was peripheral blood, taken on day 0 of AZD1222 vaccination. The genes are TRBV29-1 and TRBJ1-1; no firm D call. This TCR derives from an adult in good health. Here the CDR3 DNA reads TGCAGCGTTGAAGTGAACACTGAAGCTTTCTTT. Amino acids: CSVEVNTEAFF.